This record covers a single TCR beta chain. Followed over time, Seattle patients had been enrolled while infection was active. Using immunoSEQ multiplex PCR, the repertoire was profiled, and TCRdb retains in-frame clones only, with some absent. The sample holds about 200,000 clones; approximately 86% are singletons and the top ten take 0.9% to 0.95%. The sample originates from a study of blood T cell repertoires in COVID-19. Study details: Material from acute and convalescent COVID-19 was sourced from the United States, Italy and Spain. Sources were T cells, B-cell-depleted T cells, or PBMCs; the material itself was cDNA or gDNA.

The germline V and J ends were trimmed by 5 bases and 3 bases, with 12 bases remaining between them. Per germline, CDR1 MDHEN and CDR2 SYDVKM. CDR3 size: 14 residues. The sequence was collected from a man in his sixties with COVID-19, enrolled during active disease. Sample: peripheral blood. This chain uses TRBV28 with TRBJ2-3; a possible D gene is TRBD1 (6 bases). CDR3 in DNA: TGTGCCAGCAGTCAGTACACAGGGACAGATACGCAGTATTTT. Translation gives CASSQYTGTDTQYF.